This T cell receptor (beta chain) was captured by sequencing in a study of cytotoxic CD8 clonotypes in ibrutinib-treated CLL. Study in general: Collecting the response samples happened after a median roughly eleven months of treatment, with a range of 6 to 36.

For this clone: No antigen is known for it.

Repertoires were generated with immunoSEQ multiplex PCR, while TCRdb's copy carries only in-frame clones and drops some. The table has 11,000 to 15,000 clones, about 65% seen once. Study-level findings and limits: The study found clonality rose at ibrutinib response, then fell toward baseline at progression. There were differences in sampling times between sustained-remission and progressing patients.

V lost 3 bases, J lost 0 bases, and 4 bases stayed unmatched. Per the germline V gene, CDR1 is SNHLY and CDR2 is FYNNEI. The CDR3 has 18 residues. The clonotype was recovered from a human donor with chronic lymphocytic leukemia. The sample was PBMCs, taken before ibrutinib treatment. The chain uses TRBV2 and TRBJ2-2, with 13 nucleotides matching TRBD2. CDR3 in amino acids: CASSDRTSGGPNTGELFF. The CDR3 DNA is TGTGCCAGCAGTGATCGGACTAGCGGGGGACCGAACACCGGGGAGCTGTTTTTT.